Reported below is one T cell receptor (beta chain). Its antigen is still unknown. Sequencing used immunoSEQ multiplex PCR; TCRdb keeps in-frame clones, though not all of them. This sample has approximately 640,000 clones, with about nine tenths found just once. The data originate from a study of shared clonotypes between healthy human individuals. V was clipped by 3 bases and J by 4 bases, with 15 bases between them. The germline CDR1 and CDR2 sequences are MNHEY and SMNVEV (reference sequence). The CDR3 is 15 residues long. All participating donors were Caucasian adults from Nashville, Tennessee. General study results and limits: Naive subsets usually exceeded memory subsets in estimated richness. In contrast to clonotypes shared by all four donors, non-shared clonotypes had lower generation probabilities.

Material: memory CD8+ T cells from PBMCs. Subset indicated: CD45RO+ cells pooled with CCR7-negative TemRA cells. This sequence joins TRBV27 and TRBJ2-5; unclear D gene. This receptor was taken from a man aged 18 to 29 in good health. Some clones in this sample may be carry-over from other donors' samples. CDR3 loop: CASSLVYVAPETQYF. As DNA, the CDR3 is TGTGCCAGCAGTTTGGTGTACGTGGCTCCAGAGACCCAGTACTTC.